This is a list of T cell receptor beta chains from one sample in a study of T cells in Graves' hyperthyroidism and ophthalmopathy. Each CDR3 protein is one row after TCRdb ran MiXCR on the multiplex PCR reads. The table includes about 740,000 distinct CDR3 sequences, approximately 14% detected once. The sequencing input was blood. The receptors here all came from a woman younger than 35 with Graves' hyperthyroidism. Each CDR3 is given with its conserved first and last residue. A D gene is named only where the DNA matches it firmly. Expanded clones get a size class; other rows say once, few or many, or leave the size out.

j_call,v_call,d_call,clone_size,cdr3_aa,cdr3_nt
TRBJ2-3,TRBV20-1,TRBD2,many,CSALAGGTDTQYF,TGCAGTGCCTTAGCGGGAGGCACAGATACGCAGTATTTT
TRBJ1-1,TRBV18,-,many,CASSPPTASGTEAFF,TGTGCCAGCTCACCACCAACAGCATCGGGTACTGAAGCTTTCTTT
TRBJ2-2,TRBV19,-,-,CASSAAGTGELFF,TGTGCCAGTAGTGCGGCGGGCACCGGGGAGCTGTTTTTT
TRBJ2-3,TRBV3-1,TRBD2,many,CASSSGGRNTDTQYF,TGTGCCAGCAGCTCCGGGGGGAGGAACACAGATACGCAGTATTTT
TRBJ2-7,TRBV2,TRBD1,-,CASSWDRGQNYEQYF,TGTGCCAGCAGTTGGGACAGGGGGCAGAATTACGAGCAGTACTTC
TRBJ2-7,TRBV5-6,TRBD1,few,CASSLPSGGFEQYF,TGTGCCAGCAGCTTGCCCTCAGGGGGCTTCGAGCAGTACTTC
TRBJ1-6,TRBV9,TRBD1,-,CASSAATGAGNSPLHF,TGTGCCAGCAGCGCCGCGACAGGGGCGGGAAATTCACCCCTCCACTTT
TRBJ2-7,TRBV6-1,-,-,CASSQGRFYEQYF,TGTGCCAGCAGCCAGGGCAGGTTCTACGAGCAGTACTTC
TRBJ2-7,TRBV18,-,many,CASSPGRELHEQYF,TGTGCCAGCTCACCAGGCAGGGAGTTGCACGAGCAGTACTTC
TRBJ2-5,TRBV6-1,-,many,CASSANDRGRETQYF,TGTGCCAGCAGTGCAAATGATCGGGGGAGAGAGACCCAGTACTTC
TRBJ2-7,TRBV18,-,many,CASSPGSGYEQYF,TGTGCCAGCTCACCGGGCAGTGGGTACGAGCAGTACTTC
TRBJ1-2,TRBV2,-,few,CASSVGTGLYYGYTF,TGTGCCAGCAGTGTCGGCACAGGGTTGTACTATGGCTACACCTTC
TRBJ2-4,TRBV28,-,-,CASSPRGQINIQYF,TGTGCCAGCAGCCCCCGGGGACAAATAAACATTCAGTACTTC
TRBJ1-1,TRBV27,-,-,CASSWNLYTEAFF,TGTGCCAGCAGTTGGAACCTTTACACTGAAGCTTTCTTT
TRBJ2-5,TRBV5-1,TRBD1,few,CASSLGPGQIQETQYF,TGCGCCAGCAGCTTGGGGCCGGGACAGATCCAAGAGACCCAGTACTTC
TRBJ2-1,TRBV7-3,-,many,CASSLLPPSSDYNEQFF,TGTGCCAGCAGCTTACTCCCCCCTAGTTCGGACTACAATGAGCAGTTCTTC
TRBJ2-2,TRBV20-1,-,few,CSASPPGSNTGELFF,TGCAGTGCCTCCCCCCCCGGGTCGAACACCGGGGAGCTGTTTTTT
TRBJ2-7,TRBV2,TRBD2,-,CASLGRNKVTQLYEQYF,TGTGCCAGCCTCGGGAGGAATAAGGTAACGCAGCTATACGAGCAGTACTTC
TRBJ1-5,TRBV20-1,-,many,CSASLQGSNQPQHF,TGCAGTGCTAGCCTACAGGGCTCCAATCAGCCCCAGCATTTT
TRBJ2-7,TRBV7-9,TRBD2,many,CASSLGGVNPYEQYF,TGTGCCAGCAGCTTGGGAGGGGTCAATCCCTACGAGCAGTACTTC
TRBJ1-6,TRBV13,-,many,CASSPPGENSPLHF,TGTGCCAGCAGCCCCCCGGGGGAGAATTCACCCCTCCACTTT
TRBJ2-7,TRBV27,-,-,CASSHTGTYGQYF,TGTGCCAGCAGTCACACGGGGACCTACGGGCAGTACTTC
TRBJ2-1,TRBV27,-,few,CASSFLTRAEQFF,TGTGCCAGCAGTTTCCTTACTAGGGCTGAGCAGTTCTTC
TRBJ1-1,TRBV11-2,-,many,CASSLTLLNTEAFF,TGTGCCAGCAGCTTGACGCTTTTGAACACTGAAGCTTTCTTT
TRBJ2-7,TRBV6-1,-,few,CASRRAIYYEQYF,TGTGCCAGCAGGCGGGCGATCTACTACGAGCAGTACTTC
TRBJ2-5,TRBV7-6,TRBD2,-,CASSLGPPRERQETQYF,TGTGCCAGCAGCTTAGGACCTCCGCGGGAGAGACAGGAGACCCAGTACTTC
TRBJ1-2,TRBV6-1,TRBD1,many,CASRIIQGAEKHGYTF,TGTGCCAGCAGGATAATACAGGGGGCGGAAAAACATGGCTACACCTTC
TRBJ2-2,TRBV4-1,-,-,CASSPLRTSGELFF,TGCGCCAGCAGTCCCCTAAGGACAAGCGGGGAGCTGTTTTTT
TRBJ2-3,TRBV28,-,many,CASSRGASDTQYF,TGTGCCAGCAGCCGGGGGGCATCGGATACGCAGTATTTT
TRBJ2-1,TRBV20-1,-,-,CSASREPNNEQFF,TGCAGTGCTAGTCGGGAGCCAAACAATGAGCAGTTCTTC
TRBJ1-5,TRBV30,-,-,CAWSALGGQPQHF,TGTGCCTGGAGCGCCCTGGGTGGTCAGCCCCAGCATTTT
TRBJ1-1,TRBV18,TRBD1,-,CASSPQDRGLGSTEAFF,TGTGCCAGCTCACCCCAGGACAGGGGGCTGGGTAGCACTGAAGCTTTCTTT
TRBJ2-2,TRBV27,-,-,CASSNKNTGELFF,TGTGCCAGCAGTAACAAGAACACCGGGGAGCTGTTTTTT
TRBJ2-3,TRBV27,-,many,CASSRLDPSTDTQYF,TGTGCCAGCAGTCGCCTAGACCCATCCACAGATACGCAGTATTTT
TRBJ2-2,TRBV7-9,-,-,CASSSLYATGELFF,TGTGCCAGCAGCTCCCTGTACGCAACCGGGGAGCTGTTTTTT
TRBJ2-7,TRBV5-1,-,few,CASSLDWLSYEQYF,TGCGCCAGCAGCTTGGACTGGCTCTCCTACGAGCAGTACTTC
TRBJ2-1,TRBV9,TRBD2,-,CASSVGLAENNEQFF,TGTGCCAGCAGCGTGGGACTAGCGGAGAACAATGAGCAGTTCTTC
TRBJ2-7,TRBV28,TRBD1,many,CASRIRDRFSYEQYF,TGTGCCAGCAGGATCCGGGACAGGTTCTCCTACGAGCAGTACTTC
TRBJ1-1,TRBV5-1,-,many,CASSPRVKITGWTEAFF,TGCGCCAGCAGCCCCAGGGTAAAGATTACCGGGTGGACTGAAGCTTTCTTT
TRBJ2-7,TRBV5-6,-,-,CASRGGSSSYNEQYF,TGTGCCAGCAGGGGCGGGTCTAGCTCCTACAATGAGCAGTACTTC
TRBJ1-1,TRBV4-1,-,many,CASSQVLQIMNTEAFF,TGCGCCAGCAGCCAAGTCCTACAGATTATGAACACTGAAGCTTTCTTT
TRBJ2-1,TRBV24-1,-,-,CATSDNAGFTYNEQFF,TGTGCCACCAGTGATAACGCGGGGTTCACCTACAATGAGCAGTTCTTC
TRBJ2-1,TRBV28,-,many,CASSLSWGYNEQFF,TGTGCCAGCAGCCTTTCGTGGGGGTACAATGAGCAGTTCTTC
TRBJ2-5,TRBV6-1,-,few,CASSVDLKETQYF,TGTGCCAGCAGCGTGGACTTGAAAGAGACCCAGTACTTC
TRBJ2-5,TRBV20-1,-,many,CSAAMPGQETQYF,TGCAGTGCTGCTATGCCGGGACAAGAGACCCAGTACTTC
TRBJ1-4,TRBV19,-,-,CASSNRDKNEKLFF,TGTGCCAGTAGCAACCGGGACAAGAATGAAAAACTGTTTTTT
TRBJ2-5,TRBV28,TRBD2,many,CASSLQTAGGTETQYF,TGTGCCAGCAGTTTACAGACCGCCGGGGGGACGGAGACCCAGTACTTC
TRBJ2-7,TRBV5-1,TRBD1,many,CASSWTGETYEQYF,TGCGCCAGCAGCTGGACAGGGGAGACCTACGAGCAGTACTTC
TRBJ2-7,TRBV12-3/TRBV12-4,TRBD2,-,CASSAGLAGRQYF,TGTGCCAGCAGCGCAGGACTAGCGGGACGGCAGTACTTC
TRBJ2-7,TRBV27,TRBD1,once,CASSLGDRDHEQYF,TGTGCCAGCAGTTTAGGGGACAGGGACCACGAGCAGTACTTC
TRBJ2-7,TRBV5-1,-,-,CASKLLDTSTYEQYF,TGCGCCAGTAAACTATTGGACACCTCTACCTACGAGCAGTACTTC
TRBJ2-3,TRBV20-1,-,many,CSAMRSVFDTQYF,TGCAGTGCTATGCGTTCTGTCTTCGATACGCAGTATTTT
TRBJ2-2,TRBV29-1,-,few,CSVAGTLGTGELFF,TGCAGCGTAGCCGGGACCCTTGGAACCGGGGAGCTGTTTTTT
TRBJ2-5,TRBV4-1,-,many,CASSQDSQWGGQETQYF,TGCGCCAGCAGCCAAGATAGTCAGTGGGGAGGCCAAGAGACCCAGTACTTC